The rows below give T cell receptor beta chains drawn from one sample of a study of blood T cells in healthy people across ages. TCRdb called the 5' RACE reads again in MiXCR, with one record for every CDR3 protein. The data show around 870,000 distinct CDR3 sequences, roughly 26% seen once. The specimen sequenced was blood. These receptors came from an elderly woman in good health. Both conserved end residues are part of each CDR3. A D gene is named only where the DNA matches it firmly. Where a row states a size, it is once, few, many or the class of an expanded clone; other rows omit it.

V gene,J gene,clone size,D gene,CDR3 DNA,CDR3 protein
TRBV5-1,TRBJ2-7,many,TRBD1,TGCGCCAGCAGCTTGGTGACAGGGCACAGCGACGAGCAGTACTTC,CASSLVTGHSDEQYF
TRBV30,TRBJ1-5,.,.,TGTGCCTGGAGTGTTGGACCCCCTAAACAGAGAAAGGATCAGCCCCAGCATTTT,CAWSVGPPKQRKDQPQHF
TRBV30,TRBJ2-5,few,.,TGTGCCTGGAGTGTAAAGGGAAGGGAGACCCAGTACTTC,CAWSVKGRETQYF
TRBV14,TRBJ2-2,.,TRBD1,TGTGCCAGCAGCCAAGATTATCCTCTCGGACAGGGGTACACCGGGGAGCTGTTTTTT,CASSQDYPLGQGYTGELFF
TRBV7-2,TRBJ1-4,many,TRBD1,TGTGCCAGCAGCTTAGGGGACAGGGGGCTCAAACTGTTTTTT,CASSLGDRGLKLFF
TRBV24-1,TRBJ2-3,many,.,TGTGCCACCAGTGACCCCCCAAGGGGCGCTACGCAGTATTTT,CATSDPPRGATQYF
TRBV30,TRBJ2-3,few,TRBD1,TGTGCCTGGAGTGCGGGGACAGGCACAGATACGCAGTATTTT,CAWSAGTGTDTQYF
TRBV5-1,TRBJ1-1,.,TRBD1,TGCGCCAGCAGCGCGCAGACAGGGGGAGACACTGAAGCTTTCTTT,CASSAQTGGDTEAFF
TRBV3-1,TRBJ2-7,few,TRBD2,TGTGCCAGCAGCCAGAAGGGACTAGCGGGGGGGCCGAGGAACGAGCAGTACTTC,CASSQKGLAGGPRNEQYF
TRBV7-8,TRBJ2-1,.,.,TGTGCCAGCAGCTTAGTAGTAGCGGATTACAATGAGCAGTTCTTC,CASSLVVADYNEQFF
TRBV7-9,TRBJ1-1,many,TRBD1,TGTGCCAGCAGCTTAGCGTCCCTCCAGGGGGCCACTGAAGCTTTCTTT,CASSLASLQGATEAFF
TRBV4-3,TRBJ1-2,.,.,TGCGCCAGCAGCCAAGACATCGAGCAGGGGCTCTATGGCTACACCTTC,CASSQDIEQGLYGYTF
TRBV10-1,TRBJ2-7,many,.,TGCGCCAGCATTTCCTACGAGCAGTACTTC,CASISYEQYF
TRBV7-2,TRBJ2-7,many,.,TGTGCCAGCAGCTCCCCACTAGCATCCTACGAGCAGTACTTC,CASSSPLASYEQYF
TRBV6-1,TRBJ2-1,.,.,TGTGCCAGCAGTGGTAGACTTTACAATGAGCAGTTCTTC,CASSGRLYNEQFF
TRBV6-2/TRBV6-3,TRBJ2-5,many,TRBD1,TGTGCCAGCAGATCTCGGCCTTGGACAGGGGGCCTCCAAGAGACCCAGTACTTC,CASRSRPWTGGLQETQYF
TRBV5-1,TRBJ1-1,many,.,TGCGCCAGCAGCTTCGGACAGACTAACACTGAAGCTTTCTTT,CASSFGQTNTEAFF
TRBV7-2,TRBJ2-3,many,.,TGTGCCAGCAGCTTAACGTGGTTGGGAACAGATACGCAGTATTTT,CASSLTWLGTDTQYF
TRBV12-3/TRBV12-4,TRBJ2-3,.,TRBD1,TGTGCCAGCAGTAAACAGGGGAGATCAGATGTGCAGTATTTT,CASSKQGRSDVQYF
TRBV6-2/TRBV6-3,TRBJ2-1,many,TRBD2,TGTGCCAGCAGACGATCCAGCGGGGGGGCCTTCAATGAGCAGTTCTTC,CASRRSSGGAFNEQFF
TRBV7-2,TRBJ1-6,many,TRBD1,TGTGCCAGCAGCCTAAGACAGGGACTTCACACCGCCTATAATTCACCCCTCCACTTT,CASSLRQGLHTAYNSPLHF
TRBV7-2,TRBJ1-2,.,TRBD1,TGTGCCAGCAGCTTAGCCCCAGGGGGTTTAAACTATGGCTACACCTTC,CASSLAPGGLNYGYTF
TRBV21-1,TRBJ1-1,few,.,TGTGCCAGCAGCAAAGAATGGGGGAACACTGAAGCTTTCTTT,CASSKEWGNTEAFF
TRBV7-2,TRBJ1-4,.,TRBD1,TGTGCCAGCAGCTATCGACAGGGGCTTTATGAAAAACTGTTTTTT,CASSYRQGLYEKLFF
TRBV29-1,TRBJ2-5,many,TRBD1,TGCAGCGTCCTTGGAACGGACAGGGGTTGGCAAGAGACCCAGTACTTC,CSVLGTDRGWQETQYF
TRBV3-1,TRBJ1-4,.,.,TGTGCCAGCAGCAAGCAGGGATATGAAAAACTGTTTTTT,CASSKQGYEKLFF
TRBV3-1,TRBJ2-7,many,.,TGTGCCAGCAGCCAAGATGTCAGGGCCGGCTACGAGCAGTACTTC,CASSQDVRAGYEQYF
TRBV6-1,TRBJ2-7,.,.,TGTGCCAGCAGTGAAGAGCTGGGGAGGTACGAGCAGTACTTC,CASSEELGRYEQYF
TRBV30,TRBJ2-5,.,.,TGTGCCTGGAGGCTAACTAGCTGGGAGACCCAGTACTTC,CAWRLTSWETQYF
TRBV7-2,TRBJ2-1,.,.,TGTGCCAGCAGCCTCGATCACAGTAGCTCCTACAATGAGCAGTTCTTC,CASSLDHSSSYNEQFF
TRBV7-9,TRBJ2-7,many,.,TGTGTCACAATGGCCGGGACCGACTACAATGAGCAGTACTTC,CVTMAGTDYNEQYF
TRBV7-2,TRBJ2-7,.,.,TGTGCCAGCAGTTTATCTCTGGCAGACTTGGAGCAGTACTTC,CASSLSLADLEQYF
TRBV12-3/TRBV12-4,TRBJ2-1,many,TRBD2,TGTGCCAGCAGTTTAGCGATACTAGCGGGGGGGTACAATGAGCAGTTCTTC,CASSLAILAGGYNEQFF
TRBV6-6,TRBJ2-6,many,TRBD2,TGTGCCAGCAAAACGCGGGGGGCTGGGGCCAACGTCCTGACTTTC,CASKTRGAGANVLTF
TRBV12-3/TRBV12-4,TRBJ1-2,many,.,TGTGCCAGCAGTTTTCATCGGGGCGGCTACACCTTC,CASSFHRGGYTF
TRBV4-2,TRBJ2-3,once,TRBD2,TGTGCCAGCAGCCAAGTATTGCGGGGGGCCCCTAGCACAGATACGCAGTATTTT,CASSQVLRGAPSTDTQYF
TRBV7-2,TRBJ2-5,many,.,TGTGCCAGCACATCTGGTCCAGCTAGCCAAGAGACCCAGTACTTC,CASTSGPASQETQYF
TRBV20-1,TRBJ1-5,.,.,TGCAGTGCTGAACAGGGAGGGAGTGATCAGCCCCAGCATTTT,CSAEQGGSDQPQHF
TRBV20-1,TRBJ1-1,many,TRBD1,TGCAGTCCCGGACAGGGACCTCCTGGAGACACTGAAGCTTTCTTT,CSPGQGPPGDTEAFF
TRBV6-1,TRBJ1-6,.,.,TGTGCCACCGACAGGACGAACTATAATTCACCCCTCCACTTT,CATDRTNYNSPLHF